The T cell receptor (beta chain) under discussion was sequenced for a study of regulatory T cells in long-lasting Graves disease. At the level of the study: Persistent cases took antithyroid drugs over 5 years and stayed TSH receptor antibody positive.

This clonotype was seen only a few times. Its antigen is as yet unknown. Trimming took off 6 bases at V and 3 bases at J, with 12 bases between the two ends. This CDR3 has 14 residues. Study results and caveats: Patients with persistent disease showed a bias toward TRBV28, TRBJ1-2 and TRBJ2-5. Accuracy was perhaps lowered by the small sample size. Lower TCR diversity was seen in persistent Graves' patients than in newly diagnosed ones.

Time point here: persistent/refractory GD, antithyroid drugs over 5 years with positive TRAb. RNA extracted from PBMCs served as the sequencing template. Researchers made TCR beta libraries by using iRepertoire HTBI primers and running Arm-PCR on CDR3 regions. In TCRdb, the multiplex PCR reads were re-called with MiXCR into one record per CDR3 protein. The repertoire holds 450,000 or so distinct CDR3 sequences, with approximately 22% as singletons. The source material was peripheral blood mononuclear cells (PBMCs), sampled when the disease was refractory, from a patient treated with antithyroid drugs. V and J are TRBV12-3 or TRBV12-4 and TRBJ1-5; maybe TRBD1 (5 bases). This sequence originates from a female donor with Graves disease. In DNA, the CDR3 is TGTGCCAGCAGCCGGGACGGTCCCAATCAGCCCCAGCATTTT. Encoded protein: CASSRDGPNQPQHF.